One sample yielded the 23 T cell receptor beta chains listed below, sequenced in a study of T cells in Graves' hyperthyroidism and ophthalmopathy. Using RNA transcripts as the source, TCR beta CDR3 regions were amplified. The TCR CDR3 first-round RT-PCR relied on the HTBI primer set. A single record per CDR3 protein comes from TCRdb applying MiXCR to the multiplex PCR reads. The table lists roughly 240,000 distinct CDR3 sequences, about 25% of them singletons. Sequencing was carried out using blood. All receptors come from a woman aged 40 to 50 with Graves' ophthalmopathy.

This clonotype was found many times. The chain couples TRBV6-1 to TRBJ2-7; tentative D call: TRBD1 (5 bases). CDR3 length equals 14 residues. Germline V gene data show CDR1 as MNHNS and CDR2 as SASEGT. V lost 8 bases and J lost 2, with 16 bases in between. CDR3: CASFSSMGPYEQYF. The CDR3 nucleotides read TGTGCCAGCTTTTCCTCCATGGGGCCCTACGAGCAGTACTTC.

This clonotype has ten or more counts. The CDR3 region is CASSRDSGSKNIQYF. In DNA form, the CDR3 reads TGTGCCAGCAGTCGTGACAGTGGCTCCAAAAACATTCAGTACTTC. The rearrangement joins TRBV2 to TRBJ2-4; TRBD1 might be the D (5 bases). The germline V gene has CDR1 SNHLY and CDR2 FYNNEI. The CDR3 is 15 residues long. V was cut by 5 bases and J by 2 bases, with 13 bases left in between.

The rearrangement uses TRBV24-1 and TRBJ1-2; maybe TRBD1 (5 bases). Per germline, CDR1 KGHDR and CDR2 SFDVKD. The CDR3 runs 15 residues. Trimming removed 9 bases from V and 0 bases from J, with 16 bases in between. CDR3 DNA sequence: TGTGCCACCCAGGAGGGGCAGCCATCTAACTATGGCTACACCTTC. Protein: CATQEGQPSNYGYTF.

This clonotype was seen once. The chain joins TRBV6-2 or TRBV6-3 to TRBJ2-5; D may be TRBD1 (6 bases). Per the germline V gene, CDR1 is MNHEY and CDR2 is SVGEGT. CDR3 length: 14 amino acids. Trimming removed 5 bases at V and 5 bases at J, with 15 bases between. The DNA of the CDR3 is TGTGCCAGCAGTCCCACAGGGCGGCGCGAGACCCAGTACTTC. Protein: CASSPTGRRETQYF.

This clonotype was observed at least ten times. CDR3: CASTRGGLTSYEQYF. The CDR3 nucleotides are TGTGCCAGCACCCGAGGGGGACTCACCTCCTACGAGCAGTACTTC. This chain links TRBV2 with TRBJ2-7; D may correspond to TRBD1 or TRBD2 (6 bases each). This CDR3 spans 15 amino acids. Looked up from germline, CDR1 is SNHLY and CDR2 is FYNNEI. Trimming stripped 7 bases from V and 0 bases from J, with 16 bases between. The variable domain in full, completed from reference TRBV2 and TRBJ2-7, reads EPEVTQTPSHQVTQMGQEVILRCVPISNHLYFYWYRQILGQKVEFLVSFYNNEISEKSEIFDDQFSVERPDGSNFTLKIRSTKLEDSAMYFCASTRGGLTSYEQYFGPGTRLTVT.

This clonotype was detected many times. The CDR3 DNA sequence: TGCGCCAGCAGATTTGGACAGGGCTACGAGCAGTACTTC. This sequence encodes CASRFGQGYEQYF. The rearrangement joins TRBV5-1 to TRBJ2-7, with 8 nucleotides matching TRBD1. Trimming took 5 bases from V and 3 from J; bases not matched to a gene: 4. Germline lookup yields CDR1 SGHRS and CDR2 YFSETQ. The CDR3 extends over 13 amino acids.

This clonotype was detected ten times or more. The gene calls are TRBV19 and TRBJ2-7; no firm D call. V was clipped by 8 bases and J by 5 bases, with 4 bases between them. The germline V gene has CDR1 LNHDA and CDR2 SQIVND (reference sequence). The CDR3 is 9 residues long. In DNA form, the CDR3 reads TGTGCCAGTCAGGACGAGCAGTACTTC. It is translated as CASQDEQYF. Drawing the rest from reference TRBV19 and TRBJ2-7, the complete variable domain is DGGITQSPKYLFRKEGQNVTLSCEQNLNHDAMYWYRQDPGQGLRLIYYSQIVNDFQKGDIAEGYSVSREKKESFPLTVTSAQKNPTAFYLCASQDEQYFGPGTRLTVT.

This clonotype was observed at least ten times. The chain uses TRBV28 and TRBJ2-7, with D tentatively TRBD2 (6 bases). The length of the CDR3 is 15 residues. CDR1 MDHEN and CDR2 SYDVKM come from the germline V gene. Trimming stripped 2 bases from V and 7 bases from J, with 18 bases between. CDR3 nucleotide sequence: TGTGCCAGCAGTTTAATCCGGGGACTGACGGGAGAGCAGTACTTC. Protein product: CASSLIRGLTGEQYF.

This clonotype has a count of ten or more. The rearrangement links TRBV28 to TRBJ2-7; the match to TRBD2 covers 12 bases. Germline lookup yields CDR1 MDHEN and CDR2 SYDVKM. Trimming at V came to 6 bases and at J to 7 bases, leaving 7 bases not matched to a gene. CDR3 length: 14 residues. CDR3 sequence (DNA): TGTGCCAGCAGACCTAGCGGGAGGGCAGGAGAGCAGTACTTC. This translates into CASRPSGRAGEQYF.

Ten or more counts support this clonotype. CDR3 coding DNA: TGTGCCAGCAGCACTCTTGGACAGGGTCGTAGGGACGAGCAGTACTTC. It encodes CASSTLGQGRRDEQYF. The chain combines TRBV28 with TRBJ2-7; 8 bases match TRBD1. Losses at the gene ends were 6 bases for V and 5 bases for J; bases not matched to a gene: 15. From germline, CDR1 is MDHEN and CDR2 SYDVKM. This CDR3 has 16 amino acids.

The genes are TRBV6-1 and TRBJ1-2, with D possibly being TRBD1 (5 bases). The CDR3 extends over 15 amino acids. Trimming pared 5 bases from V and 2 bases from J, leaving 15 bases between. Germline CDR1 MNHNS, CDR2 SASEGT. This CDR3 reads CASSPNPTANYGYTF. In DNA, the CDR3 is TGTGCCAGCAGTCCGAACCCGACAGCAAACTATGGCTACACCTTC.

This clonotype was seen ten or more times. The CDR3 nucleotides read TGTGCCATCAGTGCCCCGGGACAGGGGGCCTACGAGCAGTACTTC. Protein: CAISAPGQGAYEQYF. The rearrangement joins TRBV10-3 to TRBJ2-7; 11 bases map to TRBD1. The CDR3 has 15 amino acids. V gave up 4 bases and J gave up 2 bases; unmatched junction bases: 4. The germline CDR1 and CDR2 sequences are ENHRY and SYGVKD.

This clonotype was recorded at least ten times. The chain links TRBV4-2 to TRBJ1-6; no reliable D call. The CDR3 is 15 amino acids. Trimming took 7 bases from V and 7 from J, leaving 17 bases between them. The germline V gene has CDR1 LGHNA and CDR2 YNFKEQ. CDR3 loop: CASTNPPLINSPLHF. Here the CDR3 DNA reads TGTGCCAGCACCAATCCTCCACTCATAAATTCACCCCTCCACTTT.

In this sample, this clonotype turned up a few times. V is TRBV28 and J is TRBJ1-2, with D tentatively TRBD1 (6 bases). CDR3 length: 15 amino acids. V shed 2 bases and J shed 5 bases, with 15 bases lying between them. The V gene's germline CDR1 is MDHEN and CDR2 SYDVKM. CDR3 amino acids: CASSLALPGTYGYTF. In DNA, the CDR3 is TGTGCCAGCAGTTTAGCGCTCCCTGGGACATATGGCTACACCTTC.

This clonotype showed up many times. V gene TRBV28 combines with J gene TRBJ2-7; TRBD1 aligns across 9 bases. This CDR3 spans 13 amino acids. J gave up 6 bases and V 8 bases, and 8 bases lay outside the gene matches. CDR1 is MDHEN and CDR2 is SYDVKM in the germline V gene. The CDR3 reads CASLGTGRGEQYF. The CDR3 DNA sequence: TGTGCCAGCCTAGGGACAGGGAGAGGCGAGCAGTACTTC.

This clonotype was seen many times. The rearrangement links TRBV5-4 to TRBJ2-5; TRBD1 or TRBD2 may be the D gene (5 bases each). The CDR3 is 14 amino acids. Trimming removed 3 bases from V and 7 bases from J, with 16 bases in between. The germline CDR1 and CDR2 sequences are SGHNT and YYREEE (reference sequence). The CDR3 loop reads CASSSGWDEGTQYF. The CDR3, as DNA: TGTGCCAGCAGCTCCGGGTGGGACGAGGGGACCCAGTACTTC.

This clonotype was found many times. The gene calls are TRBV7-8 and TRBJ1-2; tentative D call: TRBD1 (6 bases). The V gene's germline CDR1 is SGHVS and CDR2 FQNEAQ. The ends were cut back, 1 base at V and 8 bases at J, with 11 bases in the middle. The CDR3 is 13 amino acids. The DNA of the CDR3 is TGTGCCAGCAGCTTAGTTTCGGGGGCGGGCTACACCTTC. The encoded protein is CASSLVSGAGYTF. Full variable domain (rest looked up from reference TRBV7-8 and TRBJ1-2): GAGVSQSPRYKVAKRGQDVALRCDPISGHVSLFWYQQALGQGPEFLTYFQNEAQLDKSGLPSDRFFAERPEGSVSTLKIQRTQQEDSAVYLCASSLVSGAGYTFGSGTRLTVV.

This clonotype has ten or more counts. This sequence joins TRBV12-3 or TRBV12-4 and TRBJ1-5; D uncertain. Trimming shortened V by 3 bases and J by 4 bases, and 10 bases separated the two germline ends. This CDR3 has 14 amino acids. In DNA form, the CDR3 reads TGTGCCAGCAGTTTGATCGGGGAGAATCAGCCCCAGCATTTT. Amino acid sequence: CASSLIGENQPQHF.

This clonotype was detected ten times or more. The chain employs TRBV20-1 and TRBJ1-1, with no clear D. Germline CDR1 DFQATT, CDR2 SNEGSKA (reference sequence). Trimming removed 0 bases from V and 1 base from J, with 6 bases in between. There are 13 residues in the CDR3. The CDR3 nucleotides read TGCAGTGCTAGAGATGAAGGGAACACTGAAGCTTTCTTT. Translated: CSARDEGNTEAFF.

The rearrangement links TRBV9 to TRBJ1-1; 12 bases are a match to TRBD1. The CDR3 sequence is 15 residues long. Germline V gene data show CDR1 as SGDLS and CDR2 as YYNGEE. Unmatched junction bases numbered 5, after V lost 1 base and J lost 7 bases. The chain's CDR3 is CASSVLGTGGGEAFF. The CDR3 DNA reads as TGTGCCAGCAGCGTATTGGGGACAGGGGGCGGTGAAGCTTTCTTT.

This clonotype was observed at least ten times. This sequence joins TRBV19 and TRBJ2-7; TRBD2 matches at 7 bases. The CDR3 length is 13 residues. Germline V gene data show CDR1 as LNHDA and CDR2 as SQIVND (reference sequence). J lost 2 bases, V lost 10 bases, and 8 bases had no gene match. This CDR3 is CATSAGTAYEQYF. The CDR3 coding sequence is TGTGCCACCTCAGCGGGGACGGCCTACGAGCAGTACTTC.

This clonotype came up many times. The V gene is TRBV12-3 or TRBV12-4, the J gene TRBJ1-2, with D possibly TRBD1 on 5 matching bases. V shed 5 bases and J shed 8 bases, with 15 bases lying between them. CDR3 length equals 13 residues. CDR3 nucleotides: TGTGCCAGCAGTCCTTTGGGTAGGGGCGGCTACACCTTC. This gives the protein CASSPLGRGGYTF.

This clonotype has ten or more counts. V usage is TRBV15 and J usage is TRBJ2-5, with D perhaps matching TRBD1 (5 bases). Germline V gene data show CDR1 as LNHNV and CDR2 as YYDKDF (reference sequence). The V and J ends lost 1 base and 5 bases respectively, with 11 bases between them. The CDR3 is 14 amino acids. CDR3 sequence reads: CATSRVQGGETQYF. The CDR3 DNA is TGTGCCACCAGCAGAGTCCAGGGTGGGGAGACCCAGTACTTC. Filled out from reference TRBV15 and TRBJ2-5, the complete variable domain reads DAMVIQNPRYQVTQFGKPVTLSCSQTLNHNVMYWYQQKSSQAPKLLFHYYDKDFNNEADTPDNFQSRRPNTSFCFLDIRSPGLGDTAMYLCATSRVQGGETQYFGPGTRLLVL.